This T cell receptor beta chain was sequenced during a study of T cell clonotyping in hematopoietic cell transplantation. Germline-derived CDR1 and CDR2 are SGHAT and FQNNGV. The CDR3 is made up of 17 amino acids. The trim removed 5 bases at V and 1 base at J, leaving 9 bases unmatched. Here immunoSEQ multiplex PCR was the method, and the copy in TCRdb shows in-frame clones only, minus some. This sample yields roughly 40,000 clones, of which 95% are seen a single time; 0.75% to 1% belongs to the top ten. The genes are TRBV11-2 and TRBJ1-3, with TRBD1 matching over 9 bases. This TCR was recovered from a man in his thirties or forties in good health. Some clones in this sample may be carry-over from other donors' samples. Input material: peripheral blood mononuclear cells. The CDR3 here is CASSPWRTGESGNTIYF. The CDR3 DNA reads TGTGCCAGCAGCCCCTGGCGGACAGGGGAATCTGGAAACACCATATATTTT.